Presented here are 14 T cell receptor beta chains from one specimen sequenced in a study of Graves' ophthalmopathy and Graves' hyperthyroidism (dated 2018 in TCRdb). The sample was run on an Illumina HiSeq 2000. For repertoire sequencing, TCR beta CDR3 regions were amplified from RNA transcripts. A first-round RT-PCR used HTBI primers with the Qiagen OneStep RT-PCR kit, followed by a second-round multiplex PCR, size selection and purification. The public reads were reanalyzed by TCRdb: fastp trimming at Q25, MiXCR alignment, in-frame beta chains only. Every distinct CDR3 protein forms one entry, paired with its most common genes and DNA. This sample has 1 million to 1.3 million distinct CDR3 sequences in its table, and 35% to 40% of those were observed once. The top ten clones comprise 11% of the sample. Sample: peripheral blood or thyroid tissue (not recorded which). These receptors were taken from an adult man with Graves' hyperthyroidism.

This clonotype has ten or more counts. This CDR3 is CSARLPSSYNSPLHF. The CDR3 nucleotides read TGCAGTGCTAGACTGCCCAGCTCCTATAATTCACCCCTCCACTTT. V is TRBV20-1 and J is TRBJ1-6; D not certain. The germline V gene encodes CDR1 DFQATT and CDR2 SNEGSKA (reference sequence). This CDR3 is 15 amino acids long. Trimming took off 2 bases at V and 0 bases at J, with 8 bases between the two ends.

This clonotype was found a few times. The chain recombines TRBV11-2 with TRBJ1-1; D is perhaps TRBD1 (5 bases). The length of the CDR3 is 20 residues. CDR1 and CDR2 (germline): SGHAT, FQNNGV. V lost 5 bases to trimming and J lost 5 bases, with 33 bases between them. DNA of the CDR3: TGTGCCAGCAGCCAAGTATTACCTACGGAGGGACGCCATAGTCTGACTGAAGCTTTCTTT. This gives the protein CASSQVLPTEGRHSLTEAFF. The full variable domain, its missing parts supplied by reference TRBV11-2 and TRBJ1-1, is EAGVAQSPRYKIIEKRQSVAFWCNPISGHATLYWYQQILGQGPKLLIQFQNNGVVDDSQLPKDRFSAERLKGVDSTLKIQPAKLEDSAVYLCASSQVLPTEGRHSLTEAFFGQGTRLTVV.

This clonotype was seen ten or more times. V gene TRBV9 combines with J gene TRBJ2-2; the D gene is possibly TRBD2 (6 bases). Germline CDR1 SGDLS, CDR2 YYNGEE. This CDR3 contains 13 residues. The V gene lost 10 bases and the J gene lost 2 bases, with 12 bases spanning the gap. The CDR3 bases are TGTGCCTCCGGGGGAGAAAACACCGGGGAGCTGTTTTTT. This codes for CASGGENTGELFF.

The CDR3 DNA is TGCAGCGTTGTTTCTCCCACCGGGGAGCTGTTTTTT. Its protein is CSVVSPTGELFF. The chain uses TRBV29-1 and TRBJ2-2; D is uncertain. Trimming took off 4 bases at V and 4 bases at J, with 7 bases between the two ends. Germline V gene sequence: CDR1 SQVTM, CDR2 ANQGSEA. This CDR3 region has 12 residues.

This clonotype was detected many times. The chain has TRBV25-1 and TRBJ1-1; no clear D. This CDR3 has 15 residues. V was shortened by 2 bases and J by 1 base, with 11 bases between the two germline ends. The germline V gene has CDR1 MGHDK and CDR2 SYGVNS. The CDR3, as DNA: TGTGCCAGCAGTGAACGGTTTGGCGGGAACACTGAAGCTTTCTTT. Its protein product is CASSERFGGNTEAFF.

This clonotype was detected only a few times. The V call is TRBV18, the J call TRBJ2-7, with no clear D. The V gene lost 3 bases and the J gene lost 7 bases, with 19 bases spanning the gap. The CDR3 has 15 residues. In germline, CDR1 is KGHSH, CDR2 LQKENI. The chain's CDR3 is CASSPDQLGLLEQYF. The DNA for the CDR3 is TGTGCCAGCTCACCCGACCAGCTTGGTCTCTTAGAGCAGTACTTC.

This clonotype was found many times. This chain connects TRBV5-1 to TRBJ2-5; D is ambiguous. The germline V gene has CDR1 SGHRS and CDR2 YFSETQ. Between the trimmed V and J ends, which lost 5 bases and 2 bases, there was a span of 13 bases. The CDR3 covers 14 residues. The CDR3 reads CASSRASTQETQYF. The CDR3, as DNA: TGCGCCAGCAGTAGGGCTTCGACTCAAGAGACCCAGTACTTC. The full variable domain, completed using reference TRBV5-1 and TRBJ2-5, is KAGVTQTPRYLIKTRGQQVTLSCSPISGHRSVSWYQQTPGQGLQFLFEYFSETQRNKGNFPGRFSGRQFSNSRSEMNVSTLELGDSALYLCASSRASTQETQYFGPGTRLLVL.

Ten or more counts support this clonotype. The V gene is TRBV10-3, the J gene TRBJ2-6; 8 positions match TRBD2. The CDR3 has 15 amino acids. Germline V gene sequence: CDR1 ENHRY, CDR2 SYGVKD. V was clipped by 8 bases and J by 3 bases; unmatched bases: 6. CDR3 DNA sequence: TGTGCCATCTCGACGGGGGGGGGTGGGGCCAACGTCCTGACTTTC. Translating it yields CAISTGGGGANVLTF.

This clonotype was seen more than once but under ten times. The chain is built from TRBV28 and TRBJ2-7; 7 nucleotides agree with TRBD1. The V gene end was trimmed by 6 bases and the J gene end by 3 bases; junction bases not matched to a gene: 5. Germline V gene lookup returns CDR1 MDHEN and CDR2 SYDVKM. CDR3 length: 13 residues. In DNA, the CDR3 is TGTGCCAGCAGCTTACAGGGGAACTACGAGCAGTACTTC. It yields the protein CASSLQGNYEQYF.

The rearrangement uses TRBV7-9 and TRBJ2-5, with D perhaps given as TRBD1 or TRBD2 (5 bases each). CDR1 and CDR2 (germline): SEHNR, FQNEAQ (reference sequence). The CDR3 is 15 amino acids. Trimming took 5 bases from V and 6 from J, leaving 19 bases between them. CDR3 loop: CASSPRAGTGKTQYF. CDR3 coding DNA: TGTGCCAGCAGCCCTCGGGCAGGGACGGGGAAGACCCAGTACTTC.

This chain joins TRBV5-8 and TRBJ1-5; 7 bases are shared with TRBD1. Losses at the gene ends were 1 base for V and 7 bases for J; bases not matched to a gene: 8. The length of the CDR3 is 15 residues. CDR1 and CDR2 (germline): SGHTS, YDEGEE. CDR3: CASSLRDRVGQPQHF. The CDR3 nucleotides are TGTGCCAGCAGCTTGCGTGACAGGGTGGGACAGCCCCAGCATTTT.

The V and J genes are TRBV30 and TRBJ1-2, with a possible D match to TRBD1 (5 bases). CDR1 GTSNPN and CDR2 SVGIG come from the germline V gene (reference sequence). V was clipped by 7 bases and J by 4 bases, with 16 bases between them. The CDR3 covers 13 residues. CDR3 protein: CASSEGFPYGYTF. DNA for the CDR3: TGTGCCTCCTCTGAGGGGTTCCCCTATGGCTACACCTTC.

The chain combines TRBV7-9 with TRBJ2-7; unclear D gene. The germline gives CDR1 SEHNR, CDR2 FQNEAQ (reference sequence). This CDR3 has 12 amino acids. V was trimmed by 6 bases and J by 6 bases, leaving 12 bases between them. The CDR3 bases are TGTGCCAGCAGTTACGGCCCGCCCGAGCAGTACTTC. Its translation: CASSYGPPEQYF.

The rearrangement uses TRBV5-1 and TRBJ2-2; 9 bases are a match to TRBD1. Germline V gene lookup returns CDR1 SGHRS and CDR2 YFSETQ. The J segment lost 5 bases and the V segment lost 4 bases, leaving 6 bases of the junction unmatched. CDR3 length: 15 amino acids. CDR3 protein: CASSTGQGRTGELFF. In nucleotides, the CDR3 is TGCGCCAGCAGCACGGGACAGGGCAGAACCGGGGAGCTGTTTTTT.